This TCR beta chain comes out of a study of blood T cell repertoires in COVID-19. About the research overall: Samples came from the United States, Italy and Spain, spanning acute and convalescent COVID-19. The cDNA or gDNA used as material had been derived from T cells, B-cell-depleted T cells, or PBMCs.

The germline V gene encodes CDR1 MGHRA and CDR2 YSYEKL. This CDR3 comprises 15 residues. J gave up 0 bases and V 2 bases, and 2 bases lay outside the gene matches. Assay: immunoSEQ multiplex PCR; the TCRdb copy retains only in-frame clones and omits some. In the table there are some 57,000 clones, roughly 92% of which are singletons. The J gene is TRBJ1-1, the V gene TRBV4-1; 8 positions match TRBD1. The clonotype was recovered from a human donor in a cohort sampled during active COVID-19. Sequenced: peripheral blood. CDR3 coding DNA: TGCGCCAGCAGCCAAACAGGGGGAGTGAACACTGAAGCTTTCTTT. Translated, it gives CASSQTGGVNTEAFF.